Here is one TCR beta chain with its context. This receptor's antigen is unknown. No per-base quality is available; no much larger clone lies one base away. The data originate from a study of post-analysis software for immune sequencing data (dated by TCRdb to 2013 to 2016). About the study as a whole: The recorded disease courses included relapsing-remitting, secondary progressive and progressive-relapsing multiple sclerosis, and some patients had no subtype annotation. The patient repertoires were compared against 11 previously published healthy control repertoires obtained from donors aged roughly 6 to 28 years. A subset of samples was prepared in parallel using single-end sample barcoding, then pooled and co-amplified after Illumina adapter ligation. The study at large found these results: When samples were clustered directly using the F measure, samples prepared in the same batch co-clustered strongly, which prompted a batch-effect correction. The control group was slightly older than the multiple sclerosis patient group. Significantly higher frequencies in patients than in controls were found for about five TRBV segments, including TRBV5-6, TRBV5-1 and TRBV20-1. Compared with controls, multiple sclerosis patients had significantly lower normalized Chao1 diversity, a finding suggesting substantial peripheral T-cell clonal expansion.

The germline V gene encodes CDR1 KGHDR and CDR2 SFDVKD. V and J lose 0 bases and 1 base, and a span of 13 bases separates them. The CDR3 sequence holds 17 residues, the cysteine and phenylalanine included. The retained sequence is limited to the CDR3, 51 bases, with the frame set at the first base. The library was prepared using PCR. This sample was sequenced with an Illumina HiSeq 2500. To reduce PCR and sequencing biases, unique molecular identifiers were incorporated into the TCR beta cDNA libraries. Per 1 to 10 million input T cells, some 500,000 cDNA molecules were obtained, such that each molecule approximated one T cell. The same protocol used for the earlier healthy control dataset was applied to prepare and sequence the patient libraries. Samples belonging to the same batch were prepared together, multiplexed and sequenced on a shared HiSeq lane. Processing in the source paper ran as follows. MIGEC was used to process the raw barcoded reads, and molecular identifier groups with only a single read were discarded before consensus assembly and CDR3 extraction. Clonotype tables were post-analysed with VDJtools, and diversity was normalized by down-sampling all datasets to the smallest sample size. Repertoire overlap clustering matched CDR3 amino acid but not nucleotide sequences to correct batch-related cross-sample contamination. In-frame beta chains were kept once TCRdb had trimmed the public reads at Q25 with fastp and called clones with MiXCR. Duplicate CDR3 protein sequences are folded into a single record with the most common DNA and genes. TCRdb, rather than the study authors, made the V and J calls. The sample table shows over 700,000 distinct CDR3 sequences, and roughly 27% are seen once. 0.55% to 0.65% of the sample lies in the top ten.

TCR beta repertoires were profiled from peripheral blood of roughly twelve young patients with multiple sclerosis to demonstrate the VDJtools post-analysis software. Multiple sclerosis patients were children and adolescents aged roughly 6 to 17 years. The receptor chain draws on TRBV24-1 and TRBJ2-3; TRBD2 could be the D gene, as 6 bases match. This clonotype was sampled from a girl aged 5-17 years with multiple sclerosis. Sequencing was done on a sample of blood. The CDR3 corresponds to CATSDLNAGYGTDTQYF. The DNA is as follows: TGTGCCACCAGTGATTTGAATGCGGGATACGGCACAGATACGCAGTATTTT.